The T cell receptor beta chain under discussion was sequenced for a study of cytomegalovirus exposure and HLA in healthy donors. Study-level information: The 100 to 150 validation repertoires used the same platform as the 666 first-cohort repertoires, a later analysis reported. Overall study results and limits: Most sequenced TCRs were rare (though some public TCRs occurred in many donors). It was found in a later analysis that first-cohort TCR clusters tended to co-occur in the 120 validation repertoires. The study listed roughly 160 cytomegalovirus-associated TCR beta chains.

Profiled with immunoSEQ multiplex PCR; TCRdb holds only in-frame clones, not every one. Found here are 89,000 or so clones, 93% of them singletons; the top ten hold about 1.1%. Trimming removed 0 bases at V and 4 bases at J, with 7 bases between. The CDR3 has 13 amino acids. Germline V gives CDR1 LGHNA, CDR2 YNFKEQ. On this clone itself: Its cognate antigen is unknown.

This chain connects TRBV4-2 to TRBJ2-7; D is undetermined. The origin of this receptor is a woman between 25 and 40 years old in good health and CMV-seropositive. Sample: PBMCs. The CDR3 coding sequence is TGTGCCAGCAGCCAAGAACGTAGTTACGAGCAGTACTTC. It specifies CASSQERSYEQYF.